This is a list of T cell receptor beta chains from one sample in a study of cytomegalovirus exposure and HLA in healthy donors. Method: immunoSEQ multiplex PCR; TCRdb's copy keeps in-frame clones and lacks some. In the table there are about 130,000 clones, 83% of which are singletons. The sample was PBMCs. Receptors were obtained from a woman in her thirties or forties in good health and CMV-seropositive. Each CDR3 is given with its conserved first and last residue. The D gene is left open where the match is weak. Only some rows state a clone size, as once, few, many or a class for expanded clones.

d_gene: TRBD2; v_gene: TRBV2; abundance: -; j_gene: TRBJ2-5; CDR3nt: TGTGCCAGCACCGGGTTGGGAGCGGGAGAAGAGACCCAGTACTTC; CDR3aa: CASTGLGAGEETQYF
d_gene: -; v_gene: TRBV19; abundance: once; j_gene: TRBJ2-3; CDR3nt: TGTGCCAGTCCCCGTCAGGGGCTAGTATTCACAGATACGCAGTATTTT; CDR3aa: CASPRQGLVFTDTQYF
d_gene: TRBD2; v_gene: TRBV9; abundance: -; j_gene: TRBJ2-3; CDR3nt: TGTGCCAGCAGCGTAGCTGGGCTAGCGGGAGCAGATACGCAGTATTTT; CDR3aa: CASSVAGLAGADTQYF
d_gene: -; v_gene: TRBV5-8; abundance: -; j_gene: TRBJ1-1; CDR3nt: TGTGCCAGCAGCTTGGAAGGGGAGGGCGGCACTGAAGCTTTCTTT; CDR3aa: CASSLEGEGGTEAFF
d_gene: TRBD2; v_gene: TRBV14; abundance: -; j_gene: TRBJ2-7; CDR3nt: TGTGCCAGCAGCCAAGATCTAGCGGGAAGAAGATCAACCTCCTACGAGCAGTACTTC; CDR3aa: CASSQDLAGRRSTSYEQYF
d_gene: TRBD2; v_gene: TRBV7-9; abundance: once; j_gene: TRBJ2-2; CDR3nt: TGTGCCAGCAGCTTACCTCCCCAGCGGGGGTTCGGGGAGCTGTTTTTT; CDR3aa: CASSLPPQRGFGELFF
d_gene: -; v_gene: TRBV29-1; abundance: -; j_gene: TRBJ2-3; CDR3nt: TGCAGCGTTTTTATACTGCGCACAGATACGCAGTATTTT; CDR3aa: CSVFILRTDTQYF
d_gene: -; v_gene: TRBV2; abundance: once; j_gene: TRBJ1-1; CDR3nt: TGTGCCAGCGATCCCGGCGCTAGAAACACTGAAGCTTTCTTT; CDR3aa: CASDPGARNTEAFF
d_gene: TRBD2; v_gene: TRBV4-2; abundance: -; j_gene: TRBJ2-3; CDR3nt: TGTGCCAGCAGCCACACCCCCCGAGGGGTTAGCGGGATAACTTCCAGTACAGATACGCAGTATTTT; CDR3aa: CASSHTPRGVSGITSSTDTQYF
d_gene: -; v_gene: TRBV5-6; abundance: -; j_gene: TRBJ1-5; CDR3nt: TGTGCCAGCAGCTTGCGCCTCGCGTTGGATCAGCCCCAGCATTTT; CDR3aa: CASSLRLALDQPQHF
d_gene: -; v_gene: TRBV7-9; abundance: -; j_gene: TRBJ1-2; CDR3nt: TGTTCCAGCAGCTCTCTGACAGGCACCTATGGCTACACCTTC; CDR3aa: CSSSSLTGTYGYTF
d_gene: TRBD2; v_gene: TRBV5-1; abundance: -; j_gene: TRBJ2-1; CDR3nt: TGCGCCAGCAGCTTGGGACTAGCGGACTACAATGAGCAGTTCTTC; CDR3aa: CASSLGLADYNEQFF
d_gene: -; v_gene: TRBV27; abundance: -; j_gene: TRBJ1-1; CDR3nt: TGTGCCAGCAGTTCGGCTCGCCAGGGGACTGAAGCTTTCTTT; CDR3aa: CASSSARQGTEAFF
d_gene: -; v_gene: TRBV9; abundance: -; j_gene: TRBJ2-2; CDR3nt: TGTGCCAGCAGCGTAGGAGGGAGCGTGGACACCGGGGAGCTGTTTTTT; CDR3aa: CASSVGGSVDTGELFF
d_gene: TRBD2; v_gene: TRBV14; abundance: -; j_gene: TRBJ2-1; CDR3nt: TGTGCCAGCAGCCAAGATCCACTAGCGGGAGCCCAAGGGGCTTACAATGAGCAGTTCTTC; CDR3aa: CASSQDPLAGAQGAYNEQFF
d_gene: -; v_gene: TRBV5-1; abundance: -; j_gene: TRBJ2-2; CDR3nt: TGCGCCAGCAGCCTCCCAGGGGCCGGGGAGCTGTTTTTT; CDR3aa: CASSLPGAGELFF
d_gene: -; v_gene: TRBV5-1; abundance: -; j_gene: TRBJ2-7; CDR3nt: TGCGCCAGCAGCTTGGAACCGGGACTCTATCTCGAGCAGTACTTC; CDR3aa: CASSLEPGLYLEQYF
d_gene: TRBD1; v_gene: TRBV4-2; abundance: once; j_gene: TRBJ2-3; CDR3nt: TGTGCCAGCAGCCAAGATGATTTTGAGGGACAGAACACAGATACGCAGTATTTT; CDR3aa: CASSQDDFEGQNTDTQYF
d_gene: -; v_gene: TRBV6-4; abundance: -; j_gene: TRBJ2-2; CDR3nt: TGTGCCAGCAGTGTTAGCCTAGTCGGCGGGGAGCTGTTTTTT; CDR3aa: CASSVSLVGGELFF
d_gene: TRBD1; v_gene: TRBV18; abundance: -; j_gene: TRBJ2-7; CDR3nt: TGTGCCAGCTCACCGGGACAGGAGGCCTACGAGCAGTACTTC; CDR3aa: CASSPGQEAYEQYF
d_gene: -; v_gene: TRBV29-1; abundance: -; j_gene: TRBJ2-1; CDR3nt: TGCAGCGTTGGGGGGGGGACACAGCACAATGAGCAGTTCTTC; CDR3aa: CSVGGGTQHNEQFF
d_gene: -; v_gene: TRBV15; abundance: -; j_gene: TRBJ2-5; CDR3nt: TGTGCCACCAGCAGAGGGCTAGTCCAAGAGACCCAGTACTTC; CDR3aa: CATSRGLVQETQYF
d_gene: -; v_gene: TRBV4-1; abundance: -; j_gene: TRBJ1-6; CDR3nt: TGCGCCAGCAGCCACCAGCAACAGAACTCACCCCTCCACTTT; CDR3aa: CASSHQQQNSPLHF
d_gene: -; v_gene: TRBV5-4; abundance: -; j_gene: TRBJ1-3; CDR3nt: TGTGCCAGCAGCCCCCTCTCTGGAAACACCATATATTTT; CDR3aa: CASSPLSGNTIYF
d_gene: TRBD2; v_gene: TRBV6-5; abundance: -; j_gene: TRBJ2-7; CDR3nt: TGTGCCAGCAGTTACTGGACTAGCGGAGCCTACGAGCAGTACTTC; CDR3aa: CASSYWTSGAYEQYF
d_gene: TRBD2; v_gene: TRBV25-1; abundance: -; j_gene: TRBJ2-7; CDR3nt: TGTGCCAGCAGTGAAGTCAGGGAGGGTTACGAGCAGTACTTC; CDR3aa: CASSEVREGYEQYF
d_gene: TRBD2; v_gene: TRBV7-9; abundance: -; j_gene: TRBJ2-1; CDR3nt: TGTGCCAGCAGCTCAGTAGCGGGAGGGCCGAATGAGCAGTTCTTC; CDR3aa: CASSSVAGGPNEQFF
d_gene: -; v_gene: TRBV30; abundance: -; j_gene: TRBJ2-1; CDR3nt: TGTGCCTGGAGTTACGACTATGAGCAGTTCTTC; CDR3aa: CAWSYDYEQFF
d_gene: TRBD2; v_gene: TRBV6-4; abundance: -; j_gene: TRBJ2-5; CDR3nt: TGTGCCAGCAATCGTACCAGCGGGAAGGAGACCCAGTACTTC; CDR3aa: CASNRTSGKETQYF
d_gene: -; v_gene: TRBV5-1; abundance: -; j_gene: TRBJ1-1; CDR3nt: TGCGCCAGCAGCTTAAGGAGGCAGAACACTGAAGCTTTCTTT; CDR3aa: CASSLRRQNTEAFF
d_gene: TRBD1; v_gene: TRBV27; abundance: -; j_gene: TRBJ2-7; CDR3nt: TGTGCCAGCAGTCCATCCGGGACAGGCTTTCGCGAGCAGTACTTC; CDR3aa: CASSPSGTGFREQYF
d_gene: -; v_gene: TRBV11-3; abundance: once; j_gene: TRBJ1-1; CDR3nt: TGTGCCAGCAGCTTAGATTCTCAGACAAAGAACACTGAAGCTTTCTTT; CDR3aa: CASSLDSQTKNTEAFF
d_gene: -; v_gene: TRBV5-6; abundance: -; j_gene: TRBJ2-2; CDR3nt: TGTGCCAGCAGCTTGGAAGGGGCCGGGGAGCTGTTTTTT; CDR3aa: CASSLEGAGELFF
d_gene: TRBD2; v_gene: TRBV27; abundance: -; j_gene: TRBJ2-2; CDR3nt: TGTGCCAGCAGTTTAGGAGTAGCGGGAGCCGGGGAGCTGTTTTTT; CDR3aa: CASSLGVAGAGELFF
d_gene: -; v_gene: TRBV6-5; abundance: -; j_gene: TRBJ2-2; CDR3nt: TGTGCCAGCAGCAAACTTCTAGACACCGGGGAGCTGTTTTTT; CDR3aa: CASSKLLDTGELFF
d_gene: -; v_gene: TRBV21-1; abundance: -; j_gene: TRBJ2-7; CDR3nt: TGTGCCAGCAGCGTAAGCGGCGGCCTCGCCGCCTACGAGCAGTACTTC; CDR3aa: CASSVSGGLAAYEQYF
d_gene: TRBD1; v_gene: TRBV28; abundance: -; j_gene: TRBJ1-2; CDR3nt: TGTGCCAGCAGTTCCCGGACAGGCTCAGACTATGGCTACACCTTC; CDR3aa: CASSSRTGSDYGYTF
d_gene: TRBD2; v_gene: TRBV10-1; abundance: once; j_gene: TRBJ2-3; CDR3nt: TGCGCCAGCAGTAGCGGGAGAGGGGCAGATACGCAGTATTTT; CDR3aa: CASSSGRGADTQYF
d_gene: TRBD2; v_gene: TRBV19; abundance: -; j_gene: TRBJ2-5; CDR3nt: TGTGCCAGTAGTAACTTCTATAGCGGGGCACAAGAGACCCAGTACTTC; CDR3aa: CASSNFYSGAQETQYF
d_gene: -; v_gene: TRBV6-4; abundance: few; j_gene: TRBJ2-2; CDR3nt: TGTGCCAGCAGTGGAGAGGCAGACACCGGGGAGCTGTTTTTT; CDR3aa: CASSGEADTGELFF
d_gene: TRBD2; v_gene: TRBV12-5; abundance: once; j_gene: TRBJ2-3; CDR3nt: TGTGCTAGTGGTTTGGCCCAGTGGAGCGGGAGGCCAATCTGGGGCACAGATACGCAGTATTTT; CDR3aa: CASGLAQWSGRPIWGTDTQYF
d_gene: TRBD2; v_gene: TRBV11-2; abundance: -; j_gene: TRBJ2-7; CDR3nt: TGTGCCAGCAGCTTAGAAACGGGGGGGGGATACGAGCAGTACTTC; CDR3aa: CASSLETGGGYEQYF
d_gene: TRBD2; v_gene: TRBV5-1; abundance: -; j_gene: TRBJ2-1; CDR3nt: TGCGCCAGCATAATGGGAACTAGCGGGGGGGGCAATGAGCAGTTCTTC; CDR3aa: CASIMGTSGGGNEQFF
d_gene: -; v_gene: TRBV27; abundance: -; j_gene: TRBJ2-1; CDR3nt: TGTGCCAGCAGTCCTCGACCGGGAAGCTCCTACAATGAGCAGTTCTTC; CDR3aa: CASSPRPGSSYNEQFF
d_gene: -; v_gene: TRBV5-8; abundance: -; j_gene: TRBJ1-1; CDR3nt: TGTGCCAGCAGCCCCCCCCCGGGACTCCGCTCGGCTTTCTTT; CDR3aa: CASSPPPGLRSAFF
d_gene: TRBD1; v_gene: TRBV28; abundance: few; j_gene: TRBJ2-2; CDR3nt: TGTGCCAGCAGTTTAGAACAGGGGGCAGGCGGGGAGCTGTTTTTT; CDR3aa: CASSLEQGAGGELFF
d_gene: -; v_gene: TRBV27; abundance: -; j_gene: TRBJ1-2; CDR3nt: TGTGCCAGCAGTTCACAGGGTCAACGTGGCTACACCTTC; CDR3aa: CASSSQGQRGYTF
d_gene: TRBD1; v_gene: TRBV30; abundance: few; j_gene: TRBJ2-7; CDR3nt: TGTGCCTGGATTCGGACAGGGGACTCTACGAGGCAGTACTTC; CDR3aa: CAWIRTGDSTRQYF
d_gene: -; v_gene: TRBV28; abundance: -; j_gene: TRBJ2-7; CDR3nt: TGTGCCAGCAGCCCCTCAATAGGAGTCTCCTACGAGCAGTACTTC; CDR3aa: CASSPSIGVSYEQYF
d_gene: TRBD1; v_gene: TRBV9; abundance: -; j_gene: TRBJ2-1; CDR3nt: TGTGCCAGCACCTCGACAGGGGTGGACAATGAGCAGTTCTTC; CDR3aa: CASTSTGVDNEQFF
d_gene: -; v_gene: TRBV6-5; abundance: few; j_gene: TRBJ2-3; CDR3nt: TGTGCCAGCAGTTACTCCGGGACTGACACAGATACGCAGTATTTT; CDR3aa: CASSYSGTDTDTQYF
d_gene: -; v_gene: TRBV9; abundance: -; j_gene: TRBJ1-2; CDR3nt: TGTGCCAGCAGCGTAGGAGGGGGGGAAAACTATGGCTACACCTTC; CDR3aa: CASSVGGGENYGYTF
d_gene: -; v_gene: TRBV7-9; abundance: -; j_gene: TRBJ2-7; CDR3nt: TGTGCCAGCGCCCCAGGCGACGGGACAACCTACGAGCAGTACTTC; CDR3aa: CASAPGDGTTYEQYF